These T cell receptor beta chains were read from a single sample in a study of memory CD4+ T cells and cytomegalovirus serostatus. The repertoire was sequenced with immunoSEQ multiplex PCR; TCRdb's copy has only in-frame clones and lacks some. The profile shows tens of thousands of clones, roughly 80% of them singletons. Sequencing input: memory CD4+ T cells from blood. The receptors originated from an adult in good health and CMV-seronegative. Each CDR3 is given with its conserved first and last residue. The D gene is left open where the match is weak. Some rows have no size entry. The others give once, few or many, or a class for an expanded clone.

d_gene: .; abundance: once; j_gene: TRBJ2-7; v_gene: TRBV6-1; CDR3aa: CASRETGLGYEQYF; CDR3nt: TGTGCCAGCAGGGAGACGGGCCTCGGCTACGAGCAGTACTTC
d_gene: .; abundance: few; j_gene: TRBJ1-2; v_gene: TRBV19; CDR3aa: CASRKGVNYGYTF; CDR3nt: TGTGCCAGTAGGAAGGGGGTCAACTATGGCTACACCTTC
d_gene: TRBD2; abundance: .; j_gene: TRBJ2-7; v_gene: TRBV18; CDR3aa: CASSPPGLAGGVDEQYF; CDR3nt: TGTGCCAGCTCACCACCGGGACTAGCGGGGGGGGTCGACGAGCAGTACTTC
d_gene: .; abundance: .; j_gene: TRBJ1-2; v_gene: TRBV28; CDR3aa: CASKGMEGGYTF; CDR3nt: TGTGCCAGCAAAGGCATGGAGGGGGGCTACACCTTC
d_gene: .; abundance: medium-sized; j_gene: TRBJ1-6; v_gene: TRBV2; CDR3aa: CASKGRAGSPLHF; CDR3nt: TGTGCCAGCAAGGGCAGGGCTGGTTCACCCCTCCACTTT
d_gene: .; abundance: .; j_gene: TRBJ2-3; v_gene: TRBV19; CDR3aa: CASSMVMTSTDTQYF; CDR3nt: TGTGCCAGTAGTATGGTAATGACTAGCACAGATACGCAGTATTTT
d_gene: TRBD1; abundance: .; j_gene: TRBJ2-5; v_gene: TRBV2; CDR3aa: CASSTSYRGLETQYF; CDR3nt: TGTGCCAGTAGTACCTCCTACAGGGGGCTCGAGACCCAGTACTTC
d_gene: .; abundance: .; j_gene: TRBJ2-1; v_gene: TRBV18; CDR3aa: CASSPSGPSYNEQFF; CDR3nt: TGTGCCAGCTCACCTTCGGGGCCCTCCTACAATGAGCAGTTCTTC
d_gene: TRBD1; abundance: .; j_gene: TRBJ1-5; v_gene: TRBV19; CDR3aa: CASSMGGDSYNQPQHF; CDR3nt: TGTGCCAGTAGTATGGGCGGGGACAGCTACAATCAGCCCCAGCATTTT
d_gene: .; abundance: few; j_gene: TRBJ2-1; v_gene: TRBV6-5; CDR3aa: CASSFTHRTYNEQFF; CDR3nt: TGTGCCAGCAGTTTCACACACCGGACCTACAATGAGCAGTTCTTC
d_gene: .; abundance: .; j_gene: TRBJ1-5; v_gene: TRBV6-1; CDR3aa: CASRQVNNQPQHF; CDR3nt: TGTGCCAGTAGACAGGTTAACAATCAGCCCCAGCATTTT
d_gene: .; abundance: .; j_gene: TRBJ1-6; v_gene: TRBV5-6; CDR3aa: CATSEGVYSPLHF; CDR3nt: TGTGCCACCTCTGAGGGGGTATATTCACCCCTCCACTTT
d_gene: .; abundance: .; j_gene: TRBJ2-3; v_gene: TRBV2; CDR3aa: CASSSGPGDTQYF; CDR3nt: TGTGCCAGCAGTTCAGGGCCTGGGGATACGCAGTATTTT
d_gene: TRBD1; abundance: .; j_gene: TRBJ1-1; v_gene: TRBV14; CDR3aa: CASSQVRTGFGGAFF; CDR3nt: TGTGCCAGCAGCCAAGTTCGGACAGGGTTCGGTGGAGCTTTCTTT
d_gene: .; abundance: .; j_gene: TRBJ2-7; v_gene: TRBV10-2; CDR3aa: CASRPGDGEQYF; CDR3nt: TGCGCCAGCAGGCCAGGGGACGGCGAGCAGTACTTC
d_gene: .; abundance: few; j_gene: TRBJ1-2; v_gene: TRBV27; CDR3aa: CASSVGAVDYGYTF; CDR3nt: TGTGCCAGCAGCGTAGGGGCGGTCGACTATGGCTACACCTTC
d_gene: .; abundance: .; j_gene: TRBJ1-6; v_gene: TRBV6-5; CDR3aa: CAGTGQIYNSPLHF; CDR3nt: TGTGCCGGCACTGGGCAAATCTATAATTCACCCCTCCACTTT
d_gene: .; abundance: .; j_gene: TRBJ1-6; v_gene: TRBV1; CDR3aa: CTSSRITAENSPLHF; CDR3nt: TGCACCAGCAGCCGGATTACTGCGGAGAATTCACCCCTCCACTTT
d_gene: .; abundance: .; j_gene: TRBJ2-3; v_gene: TRBV7-6; CDR3aa: CAVKPSGQADTQYF; CDR3nt: TGTGCCGTCAAGCCGTCGGGCCAGGCAGATACGCAGTATTTT
d_gene: .; abundance: .; j_gene: TRBJ2-1; v_gene: TRBV11-2; CDR3aa: CASSLDHFYNEQFF; CDR3nt: TGTGCCAGCAGCTTAGATCATTTTTACAATGAGCAGTTCTTC
d_gene: .; abundance: .; j_gene: TRBJ1-5; v_gene: TRBV19; CDR3aa: CASSRTSPSNQPQHF; CDR3nt: TGTGCCAGTAGTAGAACCTCACCTAGCAATCAGCCCCAGCATTTT
d_gene: .; abundance: .; j_gene: TRBJ2-1; v_gene: TRBV5-1; CDR3aa: CASSARRSGTVYNEQFF; CDR3nt: TGCGCCAGCAGCGCACGGCGGTCCGGGACGGTATACAATGAGCAGTTCTTC
d_gene: .; abundance: .; j_gene: TRBJ1-1; v_gene: TRBV29-1; CDR3aa: CSVETGGMNTEAFF; CDR3nt: TGCAGCGTTGAAACAGGAGGTATGAACACTGAAGCTTTCTTT
d_gene: .; abundance: few; j_gene: TRBJ1-3; v_gene: TRBV7-9; CDR3aa: CASSFRSTSGNTIYF; CDR3nt: TGTGCCAGCAGTTTCAGGAGTACCTCTGGAAACACCATATATTTT
d_gene: .; abundance: .; j_gene: TRBJ1-1; v_gene: TRBV12-5; CDR3aa: CASGLGREAFF; CDR3nt: TGTGCTAGTGGTTTGGGGAGGGAAGCTTTCTTT
d_gene: .; abundance: once; j_gene: TRBJ2-3; v_gene: TRBV5-1; CDR3aa: CASSLADLRNTDTQYF; CDR3nt: TGCGCCAGCAGCTTGGCCGACCTCCGAAACACAGATACGCAGTATTTT
d_gene: .; abundance: .; j_gene: TRBJ2-6; v_gene: TRBV28; CDR3aa: CASWGSDGSSGANVLTF; CDR3nt: TGTGCCAGCTGGGGATCGGACGGGAGCTCTGGGGCCAACGTCCTGACTTTC
d_gene: TRBD1; abundance: .; j_gene: TRBJ1-2; v_gene: TRBV6-1; CDR3aa: CASTRQGLGYTF; CDR3nt: TGTGCCAGCACCAGACAGGGATTGGGCTACACCTTC
d_gene: TRBD1; abundance: .; j_gene: TRBJ2-7; v_gene: TRBV6-1; CDR3aa: CASSLGQGPYEQYF; CDR3nt: TGTGCCAGCAGTCTCGGACAGGGGCCCTACGAGCAGTACTTC
d_gene: TRBD1; abundance: .; j_gene: TRBJ2-5; v_gene: TRBV27; CDR3aa: CASSLQGARETQYF; CDR3nt: TGTGCCAGCAGTTTACAGGGGGCCAGGGAGACCCAGTACTTC
d_gene: TRBD2; abundance: few; j_gene: TRBJ2-7; v_gene: TRBV7-2; CDR3aa: CASSLQGAGGRPYEQYF; CDR3nt: TGTGCCAGCAGCCTTCAGGGAGCGGGGGGACGCCCCTACGAGCAGTACTTC
d_gene: .; abundance: .; j_gene: TRBJ1-6; v_gene: TRBV5-1; CDR3aa: CASSPAIIGTSPLHF; CDR3nt: TGCGCCAGCAGCCCGGCCATAATTGGGACGTCACCCCTCCACTTT
d_gene: .; abundance: .; j_gene: TRBJ1-6; v_gene: TRBV7-8; CDR3aa: CASSSITGGYNSPLHF; CDR3nt: TGTGCCAGCAGCTCCATCACGGGTGGCTATAATTCACCCCTCCACTTT
d_gene: .; abundance: .; j_gene: TRBJ2-3; v_gene: TRBV6-1; CDR3aa: CASSGRDMMDTQYF; CDR3nt: TGTGCCAGCAGTGGCCGGGACATGATGGATACGCAGTATTTT
d_gene: .; abundance: .; j_gene: TRBJ2-5; v_gene: TRBV4-2; CDR3aa: CASSQDKGGRGFGETQYF; CDR3nt: TGTGCCAGCAGCCAAGATAAGGGGGGCCGGGGTTTTGGAGAGACCCAGTACTTC
d_gene: .; abundance: .; j_gene: TRBJ2-5; v_gene: TRBV7-9; CDR3aa: CASSSRRDQETQYF; CDR3nt: TGTGCCAGCAGCTCTAGACGGGACCAAGAGACCCAGTACTTC
d_gene: .; abundance: .; j_gene: TRBJ1-2; v_gene: TRBV13; CDR3aa: CASSLGSLYGYTF; CDR3nt: TGTGCCAGCAGCTTAGGGTCGCTCTATGGCTACACCTTC
d_gene: TRBD2; abundance: few; j_gene: TRBJ2-3; v_gene: TRBV9; CDR3aa: CASSVAGTNTDTQYF; CDR3nt: TGTGCCAGCAGCGTAGCGGGGACTAACACAGATACGCAGTATTTT
d_gene: .; abundance: once; j_gene: TRBJ2-7; v_gene: TRBV5-5; CDR3aa: CASSLGVVAYEQYF; CDR3nt: TGTGCCAGCAGCTTGGGTGTAGTAGCCTACGAGCAGTACTTC
d_gene: TRBD1; abundance: .; j_gene: TRBJ2-7; v_gene: TRBV19; CDR3aa: CASSILPIGTGGYEQYF; CDR3nt: TGTGCCAGTAGTATTCTTCCAATCGGGACAGGGGGCTACGAGCAGTACTTC
d_gene: .; abundance: .; j_gene: TRBJ2-6; v_gene: TRBV27; CDR3aa: CASRPSGANVLTF; CDR3nt: TGTGCCAGCAGACCTTCTGGGGCCAACGTCCTGACTTTC
d_gene: .; abundance: .; j_gene: TRBJ2-3; v_gene: TRBV4-1; CDR3aa: CASSQGGSGRTSTDTQYF; CDR3nt: TGCGCCAGCAGTCAAGGTGGAAGTGGCAGGACTAGCACAGATACGCAGTATTTT
d_gene: .; abundance: .; j_gene: TRBJ2-5; v_gene: TRBV29-1; CDR3aa: CSGGSPQETQYF; CDR3nt: TGCAGCGGTGGATCTCCCCAAGAGACCCAGTACTTC
d_gene: .; abundance: .; j_gene: TRBJ1-6; v_gene: TRBV29-1; CDR3aa: CSVGESGNSPLHF; CDR3nt: TGCAGCGTTGGCGAGAGCGGAAATTCACCCCTCCACTTT
d_gene: TRBD1; abundance: .; j_gene: TRBJ2-1; v_gene: TRBV5-1; CDR3aa: CASSTTGTVGNEQFF; CDR3nt: TGCGCCAGCAGCACGACAGGGACGGTTGGGAATGAGCAGTTCTTC
d_gene: .; abundance: .; j_gene: TRBJ2-7; v_gene: TRBV12-5; CDR3aa: CASGSGFYEQYF; CDR3nt: TGTGCTAGTGGGTCAGGGTTCTACGAGCAGTACTTC
d_gene: .; abundance: .; j_gene: TRBJ2-3; v_gene: TRBV28; CDR3aa: CASMGDTYTDTQYF; CDR3nt: TGTGCCAGCATGGGGGACACCTACACAGATACGCAGTATTTT
d_gene: .; abundance: .; j_gene: TRBJ2-7; v_gene: TRBV23-1; CDR3aa: CASKPGQDPHEQYF; CDR3nt: TGCGCCAGCAAACCAGGTCAGGATCCCCACGAGCAGTACTTC
d_gene: TRBD2; abundance: .; j_gene: TRBJ2-3; v_gene: TRBV11-2; CDR3aa: CASSRIPGTSGLSTDTQYF; CDR3nt: TGTGCCAGCAGCCGTATACCTGGGACTAGCGGGCTAAGCACAGATACGCAGTATTTT
d_gene: .; abundance: .; j_gene: TRBJ1-5; v_gene: TRBV2; CDR3aa: CASNPQGINQPQHF; CDR3nt: TGTGCCAGCAACCCTCAGGGGATTAATCAGCCCCAGCATTTT
d_gene: TRBD1; abundance: large; j_gene: TRBJ2-7; v_gene: TRBV5-6; CDR3aa: CASSPTGTGAHEQYF; CDR3nt: TGTGCCAGCAGCCCCACCGGGACAGGGGCCCACGAGCAGTACTTC
d_gene: .; abundance: .; j_gene: TRBJ1-1; v_gene: TRBV5-6; CDR3aa: CASSFPPRGAEAFF; CDR3nt: TGTGCCAGCAGCTTCCCCCCACGGGGGGCTGAAGCTTTCTTT
d_gene: .; abundance: .; j_gene: TRBJ2-6; v_gene: TRBV19; CDR3aa: CASSNSRRANVLTF; CDR3nt: TGTGCCAGTAGCAACAGCCGCAGGGCCAACGTCCTGACTTTC
d_gene: .; abundance: few; j_gene: TRBJ1-5; v_gene: TRBV6-1; CDR3aa: CASSESSRGFGPQHF; CDR3nt: TGTGCCAGCAGTGAGTCATCTAGGGGGTTTGGACCCCAGCATTTT
d_gene: .; abundance: .; j_gene: TRBJ2-2; v_gene: TRBV19; CDR3aa: CASSIPRTLNTGELFF; CDR3nt: TGTGCCAGTAGTATCCCCCGGACGTTGAACACCGGGGAGCTGTTTTTT